Included here is one TCR beta chain sequence, with context. The sample comes from a study of control samples from healthy donors and cancer patients. Repertoires were generated with immunoSEQ multiplex PCR, while TCRdb's copy carries only in-frame clones and drops some. This sample has 150,000 to 200,000 clones, with about 94% found just once. Sequencing was performed on PBMCs. This sequence was found in a man between 60 and 75 years old with colorectal cancer.

The CDR3 region is CASRGGQGVGEQFF. CDR3 sequence (DNA): TGTGCCAGCAGGGGAGGACAGGGGGTTGGAGAGCAGTTCTTC. The chain combines TRBV6-5 with TRBJ2-1, with 10 bases identical to TRBD1. Losses at the gene ends were 6 bases for V and 10 bases for J; bases not matched to a gene: 9. The CDR3 contains 14 residues. Germline loops: CDR1 MNHEY, CDR2 SVGAGI.